The 2 T cell receptor beta chains below all came from one sample that was sequenced in a study of T-cell memory formation after mild COVID-19. TCRdb used MiXCR to reprocess the 5' RACE reads, holding one entry per CDR3 protein. The data contain 350,000 to 500,000 distinct CDR3 sequences, more than 15% of them singletons. Sequencing input: PBMCs or a T cell subset sorted from them (not recorded which). The receptors were gathered from a man younger than 35 who had mild COVID-19 (a few samples of this study predate the infection). Cell type and time point are not known.

This clonotype was observed a handful of times. The rearrangement uses TRBV5-4 and TRBJ2-3; D tentatively fits TRBD1 or TRBD2 (5 bases each). CDR1 is SGHNT and CDR2 is YYREEE in the germline V gene (reference sequence). V dropped 4 bases and J dropped 5 bases, with 20 bases sitting between them. CDR3 size: 16 residues. This CDR3 reads CASSLGTTKAGDTQYF. CDR3 nucleotide sequence: TGTGCCAGCAGCCTAGGGACGACAAAGGCCGGAGATACGCAGTATTTT.

This clonotype was detected many times. The rearrangement links TRBV4-3 to TRBJ2-1, with 9 nucleotides matching TRBD1. The germline CDR1 and CDR2 sequences are LGHNA and YSLEER. This CDR3 spans 15 amino acids. The trim removed 6 bases at V and 6 bases at J, leaving 9 bases unmatched. The CDR3 region has the DNA TGCGCCAGCAGTCCCTCCGGGACAGGGCCCAATGAGCAGTTCTTC. Protein sequence: CASSPSGTGPNEQFF.